This TCR beta chain was sequenced during a study of low-dose radiotherapy and immunotherapy resistance in tumors. Across the whole study: Participants in Cohort 1 were administered 0.5 Gy per fraction at 2-week intervals, to a cumulative dose of 6.5 Gy. Fractions of 1 Gy went to Cohort 2 every two weeks, for 13 Gy over 26 weeks. Every two weeks patients got nivolumab 240 mg flat dose, plus ipilimumab 1 mg/kg every six weeks, intravenously.

TRAV- and TRBV-specific primers were used for first-strand cDNA, which covered alpha and beta chains. Amplification, which lasted 15 to 20 PCR cycles, used a constant-region primer and V-primer adapter to amplify TCRs. TCRdb fed the reads into MiXCR, producing one record per CDR3 protein. The sample has 95,000 to 100,000 distinct CDR3 sequences; roughly 20% are singletons. This clonotype was seen ten or more times. The time point here: after trial treatment. The treatment here: LDRT plus nivolumab, ipilimumab, low-dose cyclophosphamide and aspirin (RACIN trial). Every donor was treated with nivolumab, ipilimumab, aspirin, low-dose cyclophosphamide and also low-dose radiotherapy. The starting material was PBMCs, obtained after low-dose radiotherapy plus immunotherapy. This receptor was identified in a male donor with prostate cancer.

CDR3 loop: CASSQGTSASYNEQFF. CDR3 nucleotide sequence: TGCGCCAGCAGCCAGGGGACTAGCGCCTCCTACAATGAGCAGTTCTTC. The chain combines TRBV5-1 with TRBJ2-1, with TRBD2 matching over 10 bases. This CDR3 region has 16 residues. V was pared by 4 bases and J by 0 bases, with 4 bases of the junction left unmatched. Germline V gene sequence: CDR1 SGHRS, CDR2 YFSETQ.